A selection of T cell receptor beta chains follows, all from one sample in a study of a mutant IDH1 vaccine in newly diagnosed glioma. TCRdb's table, derived via immunoSEQ multiplex PCR, lists solely in-frame clones and lacks some. The table records just under 95,000 clones, around 80% of them present only once. The input for sequencing was PBMCs, taken from a glioma patient treated with radiotherapy, temozolomide or both. The receptors come from a man in his forties with glioma. Each CDR3 is given with its conserved first and last residue. D genes are given only for firm matches. Not all rows give a size; the values are once, few, many and, for expanded clones, a class.

D gene,clone size,J gene,V gene,CDR3 DNA,CDR3 protein
TRBD1,-,TRBJ2-2,TRBV27,TGTGCCAGCAGACGGACAGGTTCGAGCACCGGGGAGCTGTTTTTT,CASRRTGSSTGELFF
-,-,TRBJ2-1,TRBV6-6,TGTGCCAGCAGGGGGAGGCGGGGCTCCTACAATGAGCAGTTCTTC,CASRGRRGSYNEQFF
-,-,TRBJ1-5,TRBV5-4,TGTGCCAGCAGCGAACAGGGAAGGCAGCCCCAGCATTTT,CASSEQGRQPQHF
-,-,TRBJ1-3,TRBV7-9,TGTGCCAGCAGCTTAGGGGGAGGAAACACCATATATTTT,CASSLGGGNTIYF
TRBD1,-,TRBJ1-2,TRBV27,TGTGCCAGCAGTCCTAGTGCCGGGACAGGGTCCTTTTTCTATGGCTACACCTTC,CASSPSAGTGSFFYGYTF
-,once,TRBJ2-7,TRBV18,TGTGCCAGCACCCGTATCGAGGCCATACACTCCGAGCAGTACTTC,CASTRIEAIHSEQYF
TRBD1,-,TRBJ2-1,TRBV5-1,TGCGCCAGCAGCGGGGGACAGGGAAGCCATGAGCAGTTCTTC,CASSGGQGSHEQFF
-,-,TRBJ1-1,TRBV28,TGTGCCAGTGACCCCGGGCCCTTGAACACTGAAGCTTTCTTT,CASDPGPLNTEAFF
-,-,TRBJ2-1,TRBV9,TGTGCCAGCAGCTATCGGAATGAGCAGTTCTTC,CASSYRNEQFF
-,-,TRBJ2-5,TRBV11-2,TGTGCCAGCAGCTTAATAGCCTCCGGGGACGCGACCCAGTACTTC,CASSLIASGDATQYF
-,many,TRBJ2-3,TRBV14,TGTGCCAGCAGCCAAGGGTCAACAAGGGCGTATTTT,CASSQGSTRAYF
-,-,TRBJ1-1,TRBV6-6,TGTGCCAGCATCACCACCGAGGGGACGAACACTGAAGCTTTCTTT,CASITTEGTNTEAFF
TRBD1,-,TRBJ1-2,TRBV6-5,TGTGCCAGCAGTTACTCGAGACAGGGGGACGGCTACACCTTC,CASSYSRQGDGYTF
TRBD2,-,TRBJ2-2,TRBV5-4,TGTGCCAGCAGCCTGGAGGGACTAGCGGGATCCACCGGGGAGCTGTTTTTT,CASSLEGLAGSTGELFF
-,-,TRBJ2-7,TRBV5-4,TGTGCCAGCAGCAAGAAGGCTAACTACGAGCAGTACTTC,CASSKKANYEQYF
TRBD2,-,TRBJ2-3,TRBV10-3,TGTGCCATCAGTGAGGAGCGGGGTGGTGGTACAGATACGCAGTATTTT,CAISEERGGGTDTQYF
-,-,TRBJ2-1,TRBV7-8,TGTGCCAGCAGCTTATACCCTCCCTCGGAGATCCCTGAGCAGTTCTTC,CASSLYPPSEIPEQFF
-,-,TRBJ1-3,TRBV7-2,TGTGCCAGCAGTTTGGACGGGACCTCTGCTGGAAACACCATATATTTT,CASSLDGTSAGNTIYF
TRBD1,-,TRBJ1-2,TRBV13,TGTGCCAGCAGCTCCCGGGACAGGCTTCTCTATGGCTACACCTTC,CASSSRDRLLYGYTF
-,-,TRBJ2-7,TRBV6-5,TGTGCCAGCAGTTACGTGGGAATCAACCATTACGAGCAGTACTTC,CASSYVGINHYEQYF
-,-,TRBJ1-5,TRBV7-9,TGTGCCAGCAGCTTAGTGGACACCTCTAGCAATCAGCCCCAGCATTTT,CASSLVDTSSNQPQHF
-,-,TRBJ1-5,TRBV5-4,TGTGCCAGCAGCTTGGGGCCCCCCAGGGTGGGTTTGCCCCAGCATTTT,CASSLGPPRVGLPQHF
TRBD1,-,TRBJ2-2,TRBV6-1,TGTGCCAGCAGTAGCCGACAGGGAAACACCGGGGAGCTGTTTTTT,CASSSRQGNTGELFF
-,-,TRBJ2-5,TRBV5-4,TGTGCCAGCAGCCCAAGGACCTCTCCTCCGGAGACCCAGTACTTC,CASSPRTSPPETQYF
-,-,TRBJ2-4,TRBV2,TGTGCCAGCAGTCCAGGGCCGATTCAGTACTTC,CASSPGPIQYF
-,once,TRBJ1-1,TRBV19,TGTGCCAGTAGTCGGTTGGCAGCGCTCTACACTGAAGCTTTCTTT,CASSRLAALYTEAFF
TRBD1,-,TRBJ1-1,TRBV11-1,TGTGCCAGCAGACCCCCGACAGGGCGAGCTTTCTTT,CASRPPTGRAFF
-,-,TRBJ2-7,TRBV10-3,TGTGCCATCAGGGCGGGAACCTACGAGCAGTACTTC,CAIRAGTYEQYF
-,-,TRBJ2-7,TRBV18,TGTGCCAGCTCACCACAAGCAGCCTACGAGCAGTACTTC,CASSPQAAYEQYF
-,-,TRBJ2-1,TRBV18,TGTGCCAGCTCACCGGTACTATACTACAATGAGCAGTTCTTC,CASSPVLYYNEQFF
-,few,TRBJ1-5,TRBV6-6,TGTGCCAGCAGAGTCAGGGGCAATCAGCCCCAGCATTTT,CASRVRGNQPQHF
-,-,TRBJ1-2,TRBV5-1,TGCGCCAGCAGCTCGGGCGGCCATGGCTACACCTTC,CASSSGGHGYTF
-,-,TRBJ2-5,TRBV6-5,TGTGCCAGCAGTTCCCGACCAGGGGATCAAGAGACCCAGTACTTC,CASSSRPGDQETQYF
-,few,TRBJ1-1,TRBV30,TGTGCCTGGATGTTCAGAGCTGAAGCTTTCTTT,CAWMFRAEAFF
-,once,TRBJ2-5,TRBV5-1,TGCGCCAGCAGCCGGTACCAAGAGACCCAGTACTTC,CASSRYQETQYF
TRBD1,-,TRBJ2-5,TRBV6-5,TGTGCCAGCAAATTACAGGGGGCTTTACAAGAGACCCAGTACTTC,CASKLQGALQETQYF
-,-,TRBJ2-7,TRBV6-6,TGTGCCAGCAGTTACTCCCTCTTCTACGAGCAGTACTTC,CASSYSLFYEQYF
TRBD2,-,TRBJ2-1,TRBV11-2,TGTGCCAGCAGCTTAGTTGTGGGAGGGCGGGATGAGCAGTTCTTC,CASSLVVGGRDEQFF
-,-,TRBJ2-7,TRBV2,TGTGCCAGCTGGGGGCCCTTCTACGAGCAGTACTTC,CASWGPFYEQYF
-,many,TRBJ1-1,TRBV7-9,TGTGCCAGCAGCCTACAGGGTGACACTGAAGCTTTCTTT,CASSLQGDTEAFF
-,once,TRBJ1-6,TRBV21-1,TGTGCCAGCAGCATAGGGTACGGAAACAGGGGATATTCACCCCTCCACTTT,CASSIGYGNRGYSPLHF
-,-,TRBJ2-7,TRBV5-6,TGTGCCAGCAGCCCCGGACAGCACGCCTACGAGCAGTACTTC,CASSPGQHAYEQYF